The 11 T cell receptor beta chains below come from one sample, sequenced in a study of cytomegalovirus exposure and HLA in healthy donors. Measured with immunoSEQ multiplex PCR; TCRdb has only the in-frame clones, and not every one. There are 90,000 to 100,000 clones in the sample; roughly 84% occur only once, and around 6% lies in the top ten. Sequences were obtained from PBMCs. These receptors came from a young man in good health and CMV-seropositive.

The chain carries TRBV9 and TRBJ1-1; D not certain. The germline CDR1 and CDR2 sequences are SGDLS and YYNGEE. The CDR3 contains 13 residues. V lost 4 bases and J lost 1, with 8 bases in between. The chain's CDR3 is CASSKQPNTEAFF. CDR3 coding DNA: TGTGCCAGCAGCAAACAGCCGAACACTGAAGCTTTCTTT.

V usage is TRBV4-3 and J usage is TRBJ1-3; 7 positions agree with TRBD1. The CDR3 loop spans 18 amino acids. From germline, CDR1 is LGHNA and CDR2 YSLEER. Germline trimming cut 0 bases from V and 0 bases from J; bases unmatched to any gene: 8. The CDR3 here is CASSQDTGQRNSGNTIYF. Written as DNA, the CDR3 is TGCGCCAGCAGCCAAGATACGGGACAGAGAAACTCTGGAAACACCATATATTTT.

The V gene is TRBV25-1, the J gene TRBJ1-1; no reliable D call. Germline values: CDR1 MGHDK, CDR2 SYGVNS. CDR3 length: 11 residues. V was trimmed by 3 bases and J by 7 bases, leaving 6 bases between them. DNA for the CDR3: TGTGCCAGCAGTGATTCGGTTGAAGCTTTCTTT. Translating it yields CASSDSVEAFF. Drawing the rest from reference TRBV25-1 and TRBJ1-1, the complete variable domain is EADIYQTPRYLVIGTGKKITLECSQTMGHDKMYWYQQDPGMELHLIHYSYGVNSTEKGDLSSESTVSRIRTEHFPLTLESARPSHTSQYLCASSDSVEAFFGQGTRLTVV.

The chain has TRBV5-5 and TRBJ1-4; perhaps TRBD1 as D (6 bases). The V and J ends lost 6 bases and 3 bases respectively, with 15 bases between them. CDR3 size: 15 residues. Per the germline V gene, CDR1 is SGHKS and CDR2 is YYEKEE (reference sequence). The CDR3 DNA reads as TGTGCCAGCATCTTAGGACAGATTTCTAATGAAAAACTGTTTTTT. Residues: CASILGQISNEKLFF.

This chain joins TRBV5-8 and TRBJ2-3; D is possibly TRBD1 (6 bases). This CDR3 is built from 14 residues. Per germline, CDR1 SGHTS and CDR2 YDEGEE. V lost 4 bases and J 4 bases, leaving 13 bases between the germline ends. In nucleotides, the CDR3 is TGTGCCAGCAGCCTGCAGGGGACCCCAGATACGCAGTATTTT. It specifies CASSLQGTPDTQYF.

This clone was found once. At one boundary the junction diverges from the germline segment, which might be a read error. Other DNA sequences in the same sample also yield this CDR3. The CDR3 protein is CASSTRQGGETDTQYF. CDR3 DNA sequence: TGTGCCAGTAGTACACGACAGGGTGGAGAAACAGATACACAGTATTTT. This sequence joins TRBV19 and TRBJ2-3, with 7 bases identical to TRBD1. The CDR3 contains 16 residues. Germline CDR1 LNHDA, CDR2 SQIVND (reference sequence). Full variable domain (remainder filled in from reference TRBV19 and TRBJ2-3): DGGITQSPKYLFRKEGQNVTLSCEQNLNHDAMYWYRQDPGQGLRLIYYSQIVNDFQKGDIAEGYSVSREKKESFPLTVTSAQKNPTAFYLCASSTRQGGETDTQYFGPGTRLTVL.

The chain employs TRBV27 and TRBJ2-5; the D gene is possibly TRBD2 (6 bases). The CDR3 spans 18 residues. Deletions cut 0 bases from V and 0 bases from J, with 17 bases between. The germline V gene encodes CDR1 MNHEY and CDR2 SMNVEV (reference sequence). The CDR3 coding sequence is TGTGCCAGCAGTTTATCGTTCGTGGGACTCTCGTACCAAGAGACCCAGTACTTC. Its protein is CASSLSFVGLSYQETQYF.

The gene calls are TRBV9 and TRBJ2-3; 7 positions agree with TRBD1. Per germline, CDR1 SGDLS and CDR2 YYNGEE. The V and J ends lost 2 bases and 1 base, in that order; junction bases with no gene match: 16. There are 19 residues in the CDR3. CDR3 coding DNA: TGTGCCAGCAGCGTTTCAGACTGGACAGGTTCATTGGGCACAGATACGCAGTATTTT. As protein: CASSVSDWTGSLGTDTQYF.

Only a few counts were recorded for this clone. This rearrangement joins TRBV19 to TRBJ2-7, with D uncertain. Per the germline V gene, CDR1 is LNHDA and CDR2 is SQIVND (reference sequence). This CDR3 comprises 15 residues. V was cut by 3 bases and J by 2 bases, with 14 bases left in between. The CDR3 bases are TGTGCCAGTAGTATCCTTGGTGGTGAGACCTACGAGCAGTACTTC. Amino acids: CASSILGGETYEQYF.

The chain carries TRBV9 and TRBJ2-6; D remains ambiguous. From germline, CDR1 is SGDLS and CDR2 YYNGEE. This CDR3 region has 17 residues. The V end was cut by 0 bases, the J end by 0 bases, with 10 bases between. The CDR3 here is CASSVGSIGSGANVLTF. The CDR3, as DNA: TGTGCCAGCAGCGTAGGGTCTATTGGCTCTGGGGCCAACGTCCTGACTTTC.

This clone was counted a single time. The chain has TRBV25-1 and TRBJ2-5, with D perhaps matching TRBD2 (6 bases). There are 12 residues in the CDR3. Germline V gives CDR1 MGHDK, CDR2 SYGVNS. The CDR3 here is CASSGGGETQYF. CDR3 coding DNA: TGTGCTTCATCTGGAGGAGGGGAGACCCAGTACTTC.